The clone carrying this TCR beta chain was observed once. What it binds is unknown. Clones were sequenced by immunoSEQ multiplex PCR, and TCRdb holds only the in-frame ones, with some missing. The profile shows 75,000 to 100,000 clones, 70% to 85% of them singletons. The data belong to a study of OX40 agonist ivuxolimab in advanced cancers. Turning to the study itself: As their treatment, patients were administered ivuxolimab, an agonistic anti-OX40 (CD134) antibody. Enrolled patients in dose escalation had cancers that were hepatocellular carcinoma, melanoma, renal cell or head and neck cancer.

Regarding the study as a whole: Among expanded peripheral T cells, antigen specificity went undetermined. In general, CD8+ T cells held more expanded clones than CD4+ did, on average.

Trimming left V 6 bases short and J 0 bases short, with 15 bases between. CDR1 is MNHNS and CDR2 is SASEGT in the germline V gene. The CDR3 consists of 15 residues. V usage is TRBV6-1 and J usage is TRBJ2-7; TRBD1 might be the D (7 bases). This specimen was CD4+ or CD8+ T cells sorted from blood, taken in a trial of the OX40 agonist ivuxolimab. The sequence was collected from an adult with an advanced solid tumor such as melanoma, head and neck, liver or kidney cancer. The CDR3 nucleotides read TGTGCCAGCAGCACTGGGGGGACAGTCTCCTACGAGCAGTACTTC. This encodes CASSTGGTVSYEQYF.